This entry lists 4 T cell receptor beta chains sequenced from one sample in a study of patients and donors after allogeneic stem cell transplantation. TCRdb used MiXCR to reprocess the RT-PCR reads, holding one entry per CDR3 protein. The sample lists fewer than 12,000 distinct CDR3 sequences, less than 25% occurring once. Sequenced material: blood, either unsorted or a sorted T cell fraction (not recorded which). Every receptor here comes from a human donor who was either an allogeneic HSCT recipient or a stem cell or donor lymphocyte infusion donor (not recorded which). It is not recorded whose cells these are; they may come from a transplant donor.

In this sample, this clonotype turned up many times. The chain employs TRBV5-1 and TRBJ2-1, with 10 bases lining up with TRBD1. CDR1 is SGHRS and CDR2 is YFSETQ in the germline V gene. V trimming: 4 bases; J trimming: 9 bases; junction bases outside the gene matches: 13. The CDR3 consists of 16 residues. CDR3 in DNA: TGCGCCAGCAGCGACCGACGACAGGGGGCACGAGGTGAGCAGTTCTTC. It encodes CASSDRRQGARGEQFF.

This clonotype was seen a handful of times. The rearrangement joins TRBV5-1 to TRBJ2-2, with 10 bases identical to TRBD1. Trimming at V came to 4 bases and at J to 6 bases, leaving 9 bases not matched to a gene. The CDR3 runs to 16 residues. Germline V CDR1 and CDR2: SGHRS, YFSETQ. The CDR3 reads CASSPIRDRGPGELFF. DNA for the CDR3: TGCGCCAGCAGCCCAATCCGGGACAGGGGTCCCGGGGAGCTGTTTTTT.

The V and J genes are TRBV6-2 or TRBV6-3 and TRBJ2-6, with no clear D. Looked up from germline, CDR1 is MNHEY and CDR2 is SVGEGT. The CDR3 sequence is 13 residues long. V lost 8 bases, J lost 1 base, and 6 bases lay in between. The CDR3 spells CASLMSGANVLTF. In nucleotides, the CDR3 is TGTGCCAGCCTGATGTCTGGGGCCAACGTCCTGACTTTC.

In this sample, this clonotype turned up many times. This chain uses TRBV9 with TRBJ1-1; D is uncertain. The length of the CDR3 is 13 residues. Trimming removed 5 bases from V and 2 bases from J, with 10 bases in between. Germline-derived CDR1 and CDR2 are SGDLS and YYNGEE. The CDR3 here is CASSREYNTEAFF. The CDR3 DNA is TGTGCCAGCAGTAGGGAATACAACACTGAAGCTTTCTTT. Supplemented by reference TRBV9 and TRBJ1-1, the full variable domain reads DSGVTQTPKHLITATGQRVTLRCSPRSGDLSVYWYQQSLDQGLQFLIQYYNGEERAKGNILERFSAQQFPDLHSELNLSSLELGDSALYFCASSREYNTEAFFGQGTRLTVV.